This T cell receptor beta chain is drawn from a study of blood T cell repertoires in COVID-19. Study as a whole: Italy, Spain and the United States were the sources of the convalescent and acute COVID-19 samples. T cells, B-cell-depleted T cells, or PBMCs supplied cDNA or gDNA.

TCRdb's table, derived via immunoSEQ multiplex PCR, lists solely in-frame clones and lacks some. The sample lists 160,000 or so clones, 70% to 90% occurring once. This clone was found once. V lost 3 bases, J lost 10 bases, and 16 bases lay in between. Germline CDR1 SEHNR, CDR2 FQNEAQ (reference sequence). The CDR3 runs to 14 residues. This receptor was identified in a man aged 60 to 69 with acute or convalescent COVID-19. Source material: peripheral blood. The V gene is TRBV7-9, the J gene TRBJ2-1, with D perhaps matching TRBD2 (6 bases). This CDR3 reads CASSLDSGQGEQFF. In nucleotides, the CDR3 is TGTGCCAGCAGCTTGGATAGCGGACAAGGGGAGCAGTTCTTC.